These 10 T cell receptor beta chains were sequenced from one sample in a study of blood T cell repertoires in COVID-19. Clones were sequenced by immunoSEQ multiplex PCR, and TCRdb holds only the in-frame ones, with some missing. Of under 95,000 clones listed, 85% are singletons. The sequenced sample was peripheral blood. Receptor source: a man aged 50-60 years with COVID-19, enrolled during active disease.

This clone has a single count. This rearrangement joins TRBV5-1 to TRBJ1-1, with D tentatively TRBD1 (5 bases). The CDR3 loop spans 15 amino acids. The ends were cut back, 4 bases at V and 0 bases at J, with 13 bases in the middle. Germline V gives CDR1 SGHRS, CDR2 YFSETQ. The CDR3 sequence is CASSQRGYMNTEAFF. The DNA of the CDR3 is TGCGCCAGCAGCCAAAGGGGATACATGAACACTGAAGCTTTCTTT.

This chain connects TRBV6-6 to TRBJ1-1; 7 bases are shared with TRBD1. The CDR3 loop spans 15 amino acids. CDR1 MNHNY and CDR2 SVGAGI come from the germline V gene (reference sequence). V gave up 6 bases and J gave up 2 bases; unmatched junction bases: 9. CDR3 protein: CASRAPGQINTEAFF. CDR3 DNA: TGTGCCAGCAGGGCCCCGGGACAGATAAACACTGAAGCTTTCTTT.

V usage is TRBV7-2 and J usage is TRBJ2-7; 12 bases are shared with TRBD2. CDR3 length equals 15 residues. Looked up from germline, CDR1 is SGHTA and CDR2 is FQGNSA. V lost 4 bases, J lost 7 bases, and 8 bases stayed unmatched. The CDR3 protein is CASSSRLAGEREQYF. For the CDR3, the DNA is TGTGCCAGCAGCTCTAGACTAGCGGGAGAGAGGGAGCAGTACTTC.

The rearrangement joins TRBV27 to TRBJ2-7; 13 positions agree with TRBD2. Germline CDR1 MNHEY, CDR2 SMNVEV (reference sequence). CDR3 length: 15 amino acids. The V gene end was trimmed by 6 bases and the J gene end by 9 bases; junction bases not matched to a gene: 11. The CDR3 here is CASRDTGTSGIGQYF. The CDR3 nucleotides read TGTGCCAGCAGAGATACCGGGACTAGCGGGATAGGGCAGTACTTC.

This rearrangement joins TRBV4-3 to TRBJ2-7; TRBD2 matches at 9 bases. J gave up 3 bases and V 1 base, and 1 base lay outside the gene matches. Germline loops: CDR1 LGHNA, CDR2 YSLEER. The CDR3 sequence is 14 residues long. CDR3 loop: CASSQVAGDYEQYF. For the CDR3, the DNA is TGCGCCAGCAGCCAAGTAGCGGGAGACTACGAGCAGTACTTC.

V usage is TRBV6-5 and J usage is TRBJ2-1, with TRBD1 as a possible D gene (6 bases). This CDR3 contains 15 residues. Germline V gene data show CDR1 as MNHEY and CDR2 as SVGAGI. Deletions cut 6 bases from V and 6 bases from J, with 18 bases between. Here the CDR3 reads CASSLTGTHFNEQFF. CDR3 DNA sequence: TGTGCCAGCAGCCTCACAGGGACCCATTTCAATGAGCAGTTCTTC.

The chain couples TRBV10-2 to TRBJ1-1; no definite D call. V dropped 6 bases and J dropped 6 bases, with 8 bases sitting between them. The CDR3 consists of 11 residues. CDR1 is WSHSY, CDR2 SAAADI, per germline. CDR3 region: CASRGGSEAFF. The CDR3, as DNA: TGCGCCAGCAGGGGCGGGTCTGAAGCTTTCTTT.

The CDR3 DNA reads TGTGCCAGCAGACAGGGCCCGGGGCCCCAGCATTTT. It is translated as CASRQGPGPQHF. The rearrangement uses TRBV6-5 and TRBJ1-5; TRBD1 is a possible D gene (6 bases). The CDR3 runs 12 residues. In germline, CDR1 is MNHEY, CDR2 SVGAGI. Trimming pared 6 bases from V and 9 bases from J, leaving 12 bases between.

V and J are TRBV3-1 (or the pseudogene TRBV3-2) and TRBJ2-1, with 7 bases fitting TRBD2. In germline, CDR1 is LGHDT, CDR2 YNNKEL (reference sequence). Trimming removed 1 base from V and 5 bases from J; junction bases left unmatched: 2. This CDR3 has 14 residues. For the CDR3, the DNA is TGTGCCAGCAGCCAAGTGGGACTACACAATGAGCAGTTCTTC. It is translated as CASSQVGLHNEQFF.

The V gene is TRBV9, the J gene TRBJ2-7; possible D gene TRBD2, 6 bases. The germline V gene has CDR1 SGDLS and CDR2 YYNGEE. This CDR3 region has 13 residues. V was clipped by 4 bases and J by 2 bases, with 10 bases between them. The CDR3 DNA reads as TGTGCCAGCAGCCCGGGGGTCCCCTACGAGCAGTACTTC. Protein product: CASSPGVPYEQYF.